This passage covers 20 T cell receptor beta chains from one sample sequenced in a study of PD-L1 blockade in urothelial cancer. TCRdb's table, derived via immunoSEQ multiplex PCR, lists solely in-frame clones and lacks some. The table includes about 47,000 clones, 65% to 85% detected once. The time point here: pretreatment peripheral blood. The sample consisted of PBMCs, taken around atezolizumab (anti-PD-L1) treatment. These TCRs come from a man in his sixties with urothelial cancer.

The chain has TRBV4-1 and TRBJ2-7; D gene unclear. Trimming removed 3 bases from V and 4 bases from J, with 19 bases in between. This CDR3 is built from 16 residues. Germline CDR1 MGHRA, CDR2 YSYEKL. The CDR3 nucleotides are TGCGCCAGCAGCCATGTTGGTCGAACAGATTCTTACGAGCAGTACTTC. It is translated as CASSHVGRTDSYEQYF.

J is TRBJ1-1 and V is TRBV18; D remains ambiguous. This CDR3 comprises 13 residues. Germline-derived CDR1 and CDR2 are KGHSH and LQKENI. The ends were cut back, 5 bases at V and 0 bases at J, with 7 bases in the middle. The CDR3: CASSGGLNTEAFF. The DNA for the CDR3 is TGTGCCAGCTCAGGAGGGTTGAACACTGAAGCTTTCTTT.

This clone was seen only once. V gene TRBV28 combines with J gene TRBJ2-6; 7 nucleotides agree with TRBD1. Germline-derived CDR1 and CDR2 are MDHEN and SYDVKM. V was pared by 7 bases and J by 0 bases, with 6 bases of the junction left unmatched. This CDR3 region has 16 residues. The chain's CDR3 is CASKGQTYSGANVLTF. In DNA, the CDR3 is TGTGCCAGCAAGGGACAGACTTACTCTGGGGCCAACGTCCTGACTTTC.

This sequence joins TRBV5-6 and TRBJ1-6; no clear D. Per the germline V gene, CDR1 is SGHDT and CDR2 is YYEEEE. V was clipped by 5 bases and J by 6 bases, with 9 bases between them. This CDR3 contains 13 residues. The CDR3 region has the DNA TGTGCCAGCAGGCGGGATCGTAATTCACCCCTCCACTTT. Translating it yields CASRRDRNSPLHF.

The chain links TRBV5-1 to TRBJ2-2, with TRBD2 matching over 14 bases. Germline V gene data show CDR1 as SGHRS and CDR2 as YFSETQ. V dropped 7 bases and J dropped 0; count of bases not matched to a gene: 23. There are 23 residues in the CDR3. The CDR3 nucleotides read TGCGCCAGCTCCTCGGAAAGGACTAGCGGGAGGATTATGGGCCGGGCGAACACCGGGGAGCTGTTTTTT. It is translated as CASSSERTSGRIMGRANTGELFF.

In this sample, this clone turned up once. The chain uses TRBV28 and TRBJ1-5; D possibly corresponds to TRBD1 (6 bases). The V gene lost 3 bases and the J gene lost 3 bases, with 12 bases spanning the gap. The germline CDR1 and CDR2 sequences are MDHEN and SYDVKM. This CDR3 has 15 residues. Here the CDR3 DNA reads TGTGCCAGCAGTTTGGCGGACAGAAACAATCAGCCCCAGCATTTT. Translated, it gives CASSLADRNNQPQHF.

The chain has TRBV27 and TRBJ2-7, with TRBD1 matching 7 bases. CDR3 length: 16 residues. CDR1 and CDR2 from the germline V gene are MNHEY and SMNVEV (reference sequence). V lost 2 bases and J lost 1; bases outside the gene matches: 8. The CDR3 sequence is CASSLRSGGRSYEQYF. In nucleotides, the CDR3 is TGTGCCAGCAGTTTAAGGTCAGGGGGAAGGTCCTACGAGCAGTACTTC.

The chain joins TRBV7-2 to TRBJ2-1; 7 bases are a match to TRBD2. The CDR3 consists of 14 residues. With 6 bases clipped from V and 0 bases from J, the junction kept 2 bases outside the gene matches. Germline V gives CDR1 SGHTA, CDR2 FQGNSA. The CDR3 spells CASRGGSSYNEQFF. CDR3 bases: TGTGCCAGCAGGGGGGGGAGCTCCTACAATGAGCAGTTCTTC. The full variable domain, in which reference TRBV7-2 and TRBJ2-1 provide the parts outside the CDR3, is GAGVSQSPSNKVTEKGKDVELRCDPISGHTALYWYRQSLGQGLEFLIYFQGNSAPDKSGLPSDRFSAERTGGSVSTLTIQRTQQEDSAVYLCASRGGSSYNEQFFGPGTRLTVL.

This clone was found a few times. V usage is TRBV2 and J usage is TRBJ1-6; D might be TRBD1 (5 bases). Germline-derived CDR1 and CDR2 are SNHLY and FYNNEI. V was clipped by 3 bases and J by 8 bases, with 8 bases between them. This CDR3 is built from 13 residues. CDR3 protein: CASSEGRDSPLHF. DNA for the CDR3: TGTGCCAGCAGTGAGGGCAGGGATTCACCCCTCCACTTT.

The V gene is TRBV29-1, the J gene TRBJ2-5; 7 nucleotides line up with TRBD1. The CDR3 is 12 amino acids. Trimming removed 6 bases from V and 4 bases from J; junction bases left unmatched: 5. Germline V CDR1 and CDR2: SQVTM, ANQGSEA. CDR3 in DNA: TGCAGCGTACTAAACAGGGGAGAGACCCAGTACTTC. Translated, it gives CSVLNRGETQYF.

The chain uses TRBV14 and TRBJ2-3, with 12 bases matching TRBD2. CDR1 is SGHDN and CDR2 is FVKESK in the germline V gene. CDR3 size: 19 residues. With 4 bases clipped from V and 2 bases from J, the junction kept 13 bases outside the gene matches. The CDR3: CASSLGLAGPAEDTDTQYF. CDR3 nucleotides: TGTGCCAGCAGCCTCGGACTAGCGGGACCCGCGGAAGACACAGATACGCAGTATTTT.

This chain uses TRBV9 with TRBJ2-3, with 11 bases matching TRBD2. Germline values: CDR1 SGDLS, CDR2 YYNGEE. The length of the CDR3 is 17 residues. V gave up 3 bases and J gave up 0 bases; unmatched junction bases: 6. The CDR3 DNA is TGTGCCAGCAGCGCCACAAGGACTAGCGGGAGCACAGATACGCAGTATTTT. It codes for CASSATRTSGSTDTQYF.

For the CDR3, the DNA is TGTGCCAGCAGCGCCCGACAGGGGAGGGGGGAGACCCAGTACTTC. Translating it yields CASSARQGRGETQYF. This sequence joins TRBV7-2 and TRBJ2-5, with D possibly matching TRBD1 (8 bases). Trimming left V 5 bases short and J 5 bases short, with 18 bases between. The CDR3 spans 15 residues. Germline V gene sequence: CDR1 SGHTA, CDR2 FQGNSA.

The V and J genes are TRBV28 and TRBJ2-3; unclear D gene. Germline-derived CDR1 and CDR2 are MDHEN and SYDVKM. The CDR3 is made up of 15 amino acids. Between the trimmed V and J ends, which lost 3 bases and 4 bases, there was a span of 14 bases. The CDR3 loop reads CASSFLELTPDTQYF. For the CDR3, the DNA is TGTGCCAGCAGTTTTCTAGAGTTAACCCCAGATACGCAGTATTTT. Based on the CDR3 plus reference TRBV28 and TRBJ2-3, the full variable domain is DVKVTQSSRYLVKRTGEKVFLECVQDMDHENMFWYRQDPGLGLRLIYFSYDVKMKEKGDIPEGYSVSREKKERFSLILESASTNQTSMYLCASSFLELTPDTQYFGPGTRLTVL.

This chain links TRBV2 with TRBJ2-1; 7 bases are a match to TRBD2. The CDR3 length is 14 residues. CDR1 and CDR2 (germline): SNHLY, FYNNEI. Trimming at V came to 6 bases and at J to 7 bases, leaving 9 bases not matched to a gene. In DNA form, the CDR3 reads TGTGCCAGCAGGCAGGCTGGGGGGGAAAATGAGCAGTTCTTC. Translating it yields CASRQAGGENEQFF. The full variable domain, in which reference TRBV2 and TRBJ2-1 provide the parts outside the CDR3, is EPEVTQTPSHQVTQMGQEVILRCVPISNHLYFYWYRQILGQKVEFLVSFYNNEISEKSEIFDDQFSVERPDGSNFTLKIRSTKLEDSAMYFCASRQAGGENEQFFGPGTRLTVL.

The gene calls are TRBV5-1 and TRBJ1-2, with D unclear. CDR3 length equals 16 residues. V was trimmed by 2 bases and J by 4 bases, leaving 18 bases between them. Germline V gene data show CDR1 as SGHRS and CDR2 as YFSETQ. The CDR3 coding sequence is TGCGCCAGCAGCTTCTGGCTCCCTACAGACGGCTATGGCTACACCTTC. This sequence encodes CASSFWLPTDGYGYTF.

The CDR3 protein is CAWRGDSYGYTF. The CDR3 bases are TGTGCCTGGAGGGGGGACAGCTATGGCTACACCTTC. The chain recombines TRBV30 with TRBJ1-2; 7 nucleotides agree with TRBD1. This CDR3 spans 12 amino acids. The V gene's germline CDR1 is GTSNPN and CDR2 SVGIG (reference sequence). V trimming: 3 bases; J trimming: 4 bases; junction bases outside the gene matches: 2. Together with reference TRBV30 and TRBJ1-2, the CDR3 gives the full variable domain: SQTIHQWPATLVQPVGSPLSLECTVEGTSNPNLYWYRQAAGRGLQLLFYSVGIGQISSEVPQNLSASRPQDRQFILSSKKLLLSDSGFYLCAWRGDSYGYTFGSGTRLTVV.

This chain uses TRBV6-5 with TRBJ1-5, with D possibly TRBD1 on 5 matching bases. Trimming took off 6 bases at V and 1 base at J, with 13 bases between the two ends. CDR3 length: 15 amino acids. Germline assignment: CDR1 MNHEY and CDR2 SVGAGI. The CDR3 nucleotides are TGTGCCAGCAGAGAAAGGGGAGGGAGCAATCAGCCCCAGCATTTT. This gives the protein CASRERGGSNQPQHF.

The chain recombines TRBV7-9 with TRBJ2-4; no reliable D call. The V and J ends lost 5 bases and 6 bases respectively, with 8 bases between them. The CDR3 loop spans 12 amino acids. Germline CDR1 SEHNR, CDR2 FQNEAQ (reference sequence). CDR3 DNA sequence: TGTGCCAGCAGCGGTGACACAAACATTCAGTACTTC. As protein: CASSGDTNIQYF.

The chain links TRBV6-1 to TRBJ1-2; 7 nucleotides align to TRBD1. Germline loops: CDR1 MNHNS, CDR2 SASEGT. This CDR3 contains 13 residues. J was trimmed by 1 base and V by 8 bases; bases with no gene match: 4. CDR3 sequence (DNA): TGTGCCAGCGACAGGGCAATTAACTATGGCTACACCTTC. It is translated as CASDRAINYGYTF.